Each of the 28 T cell receptor beta chains below was sequenced from the same sample in a study of T cell responses to AZD1222 COVID-19 vaccine. Only in-frame clones appear in the TCRdb table, and some are missing; sequencing was by immunoSEQ multiplex PCR. The sample contains around 130,000 clones, approximately 88% of which appear only once. Sequencing was performed on peripheral blood, taken 28 days after the second AZD1222 dose. Receptors were obtained from an adult who received the AZD1222 COVID-19 vaccine.

The DNA for the CDR3 is TGTGCCAGCAGGGGACAGGCGAACACCGGGGAGCTGTTTTTT. Amino acid sequence: CASRGQANTGELFF. V and J are TRBV9 and TRBJ2-2; 8 nucleotides match TRBD1. CDR1 and CDR2 (germline): SGDLS, YYNGEE. The trim removed 5 bases at V and 0 bases at J, leaving 0 bases unmatched. The CDR3 is 14 residues long.

This rearrangement joins TRBV11-3 to TRBJ2-7, with 7 bases matching TRBD2. The CDR3 extends over 13 amino acids. Losses at the gene ends were 6 bases for V and 3 bases for J; bases not matched to a gene: 5. Germline V lookup: CDR1 SGHNT, CDR2 YENEEA. CDR3 in amino acids: CASSGTIFYEQYF. In nucleotides, the CDR3 is TGTGCCAGCAGTGGGACTATCTTCTACGAGCAGTACTTC.

The genes are TRBV6-6 and TRBJ2-1, with D possibly being TRBD2 (5 bases). The CDR3 has 12 amino acids. The germline V gene has CDR1 MNHNY and CDR2 SVGAGI (reference sequence). Trimming removed 11 bases at V and 5 bases at J, with 13 bases between. In DNA form, the CDR3 reads TGTGCCCTCCGGGGTCCCAACAATGAGCAGTTCTTC. Its protein is CALRGPNNEQFF.

This clone was seen just once. This chain joins TRBV18 and TRBJ1-1; no definite D call. Per germline, CDR1 KGHSH and CDR2 LQKENI. V was clipped by 6 bases and J by 3 bases, with 20 bases between them. The CDR3 covers 16 residues. CDR3 in DNA: TGTGCCAGCTCCCCCACTGCGAGGGAGGTAGACACTGAAGCTTTCTTT. Translating it yields CASSPTAREVDTEAFF.

The chain employs TRBV7-2 and TRBJ1-2; TRBD1 agrees at 7 bases. Germline V gene sequence: CDR1 SGHTA, CDR2 FQGNSA. V shed 0 bases, J shed 2 bases, and the junction held 3 bases outside the gene matches. CDR3 length: 15 amino acids. CDR3 protein: CASSLATGENYGYTF. Written as DNA, the CDR3 is TGTGCCAGCAGCTTAGCAACAGGGGAAAACTATGGCTACACCTTC.

The rearrangement joins TRBV7-9 to TRBJ1-1; D unresolved. Germline V gene lookup returns CDR1 SEHNR and CDR2 FQNEAQ (reference sequence). V was pared by 4 bases and J by 0 bases, with 9 bases between. The CDR3 runs to 14 residues. CDR3 region: CASSSRILNTEAFF. The CDR3 DNA is TGTGCCAGCAGCTCCAGAATTCTGAACACTGAAGCTTTCTTT.

The chain joins TRBV27 to TRBJ1-2, with 10 bases lining up with TRBD1. Germline V gene lookup returns CDR1 MNHEY and CDR2 SMNVEV (reference sequence). The length of the CDR3 is 15 residues. The V segment lost 7 bases and the J segment 7 bases; nucleotides outside the gene matches: 12. CDR3 bases: TGTGCCAGCAACCCCGGGACAGGGGTCGGTGGTGGCTACACCTTC. This gives the protein CASNPGTGVGGGYTF.

J is TRBJ1-1 and V is TRBV5-1, with TRBD1 matching 11 bases. J lost 3 bases, V lost 4 bases, and 8 bases had no gene match. This CDR3 spans 16 amino acids. Germline V CDR1 and CDR2: SGHRS, YFSETQ. The CDR3 sequence: CASSPGQGADHTEAFF. CDR3 nucleotides: TGCGCCAGCAGCCCTGGACAGGGGGCAGATCACACTGAAGCTTTCTTT.

This clone was counted a few times. The CDR3 bases are TGTGCCAGCTCACTCCCGACAGCCTCCTACGAGCAGTACTTC. This translates into CASSLPTASYEQYF. The V and J genes are TRBV18 and TRBJ2-7; possibly TRBD1 for D (5 bases). With 4 bases removed from V and 0 bases from J, the gap between germline ends came to 10 bases. Germline loops: CDR1 KGHSH, CDR2 LQKENI. CDR3 size: 14 residues.

The chain has TRBV5-4 and TRBJ1-5; a weak D match, TRBD1 (6 bases). V was pared by 4 bases and J by 1 base, with 15 bases between. Per the germline V gene, CDR1 is SGHNT and CDR2 is YYREEE (reference sequence). This CDR3 is 16 amino acids long. The DNA for the CDR3 is TGTGCCAGCAGCACCTTAAGGGGGACGAGCAATCAGCCCCAGCATTTT. Its translation is CASSTLRGTSNQPQHF.

The chain recombines TRBV2 with TRBJ2-3; 7 positions agree with TRBD1. The germline V gene has CDR1 SNHLY and CDR2 FYNNEI. The CDR3 is 14 amino acids. Trimming cost V 6 bases and J 0 bases; bases outside gene matches: 3. CDR3 nucleotides: TGTGCCAGCAGGCGACAGGGCAGCACAGATACGCAGTATTTT. Its protein product is CASRRQGSTDTQYF.

This chain joins TRBV5-4 and TRBJ1-2; D might be TRBD1 (6 bases). The CDR3 totals 13 residues. The V gene lost 4 bases and the J gene lost 2 bases, with 9 bases spanning the gap. Germline-derived CDR1 and CDR2 are SGHNT and YYREEE (reference sequence). CDR3 sequence (DNA): TGTGCCAGCAGCCTGGACAGAAACTATGGCTACACCTTC. It is translated as CASSLDRNYGYTF.

This rearrangement joins TRBV19 to TRBJ2-7; 8 bases map to TRBD1. Germline CDR1 is LNHDA and CDR2 is SQIVND (reference sequence). The CDR3 runs to 17 residues. Trimming removed 7 bases from V and 2 bases from J; junction bases left unmatched: 16. CDR3 bases: TGTGCCAGTAACTACCCACTTACTAGGGACAGGCCCTACGAGCAGTACTTC. This codes for CASNYPLTRDRPYEQYF. Filled out from reference TRBV19 and TRBJ2-7, the complete variable domain reads DGGITQSPKYLFRKEGQNVTLSCEQNLNHDAMYWYRQDPGQGLRLIYYSQIVNDFQKGDIAEGYSVSREKKESFPLTVTSAQKNPTAFYLCASNYPLTRDRPYEQYFGPGTRLTVT.

V is TRBV12-3 or TRBV12-4 and J is TRBJ2-7, with D possibly being TRBD2 (6 bases). CDR3 length: 13 residues. Trimming left V 4 bases short and J 6 bases short, with 13 bases between. The CDR3 nucleotides are TGTGCCAGCAGTTCCAACGGAGGGTCCGAGCAGTACTTC. As protein: CASSSNGGSEQYF.

The rearrangement joins TRBV30 to TRBJ2-3, with D possibly being TRBD2 (7 bases). The CDR3 sequence is 12 residues long. Germline CDR1 and CDR2: GTSNPN and SVGIG (reference sequence). The V and J ends lost 5 bases and 4 bases respectively, with 10 bases between them. CDR3 sequence: CAWGGGADTQYF. CDR3 DNA: TGTGCCTGGGGCGGGGGCGCAGATACGCAGTATTTT.

V gene TRBV28 combines with J gene TRBJ1-2; D is perhaps TRBD1 (6 bases). V gave up 6 bases and J gave up 8 bases, with 13 bases separating them. Germline V gene lookup returns CDR1 MDHEN and CDR2 SYDVKM. The CDR3 has 12 amino acids. CDR3 coding DNA: TGTGCCAGCAGGGTTACAGGGCTAGGCTACACCTTC. Residues: CASRVTGLGYTF.

The gene calls are TRBV12-3 or TRBV12-4 and TRBJ1-1; D not resolved. CDR3 length equals 12 residues. V was trimmed by 6 bases and J by 6 bases, leaving 11 bases between them. The CDR3 DNA reads TGTGCCAGCAGCTCCTTAGGTTCTGAAGCTTTCTTT. This sequence encodes CASSSLGSEAFF.

Only a few counts were recorded for this clone. The rearrangement uses TRBV10-3 and TRBJ1-6; TRBD1 matches 7 bases. The ends lost 3 bases at V and 7 bases at J; junction bases unmatched: 3. Germline lookup yields CDR1 ENHRY and CDR2 SYGVKD. The CDR3 has 14 amino acids. In DNA form, the CDR3 reads TGTGCCATCAGTGAACCGGGACAGAATTCACCCCTCCACTTT. It specifies CAISEPGQNSPLHF.

V gene TRBV6-5 combines with J gene TRBJ1-2, with D tentatively TRBD1 (5 bases). Trimming shortened V by 5 bases and J by 4 bases, and 11 bases separated the two germline ends. Per germline, CDR1 MNHEY and CDR2 SVGAGI. CDR3 length: 13 amino acids. DNA of the CDR3: TGTGCCAGCAGTCCGCAGGGAAGCTATGGCTACACCTTC. Protein product: CASSPQGSYGYTF.

The chain combines TRBV4-3 with TRBJ1-2; D is unclear. Germline V CDR1 and CDR2: LGHNA, YSLEER. The CDR3 totals 16 residues. V lost 0 bases and J 8 bases, leaving 19 bases between the germline ends. The CDR3 DNA is TGCGCCAGCAGCCAAGATCGGAACTCAGGCCACCTGGGCTACACCTTC. The encoded protein is CASSQDRNSGHLGYTF.

Only one count was recorded for this clone. The chain couples TRBV18 to TRBJ2-2, with 7 bases fitting TRBD2. After removal of 4 bases from V and 0 bases from J, the junction contained 8 bases not matched to a gene. Per germline, CDR1 KGHSH and CDR2 LQKENI. CDR3 length: 17 amino acids. As DNA, the CDR3 is TGTGCCAGCTCACATTCAGGGCTAGCGGCGAACACCGGGGAGCTGTTTTTT. Protein sequence: CASSHSGLAANTGELFF.

In its sample, this clone was seen once. The chain employs TRBV23-1 and TRBJ2-7; D is perhaps TRBD2 (5 bases). TRBV23-1 is filed as an ORF, its function uncertain. This CDR3 comprises 10 residues. Trimming stripped 8 bases from V and 9 bases from J, with 11 bases between. CDR3 amino acids: CASFGSRQYF. The CDR3 DNA reads TGCGCCAGCTTTGGGAGTAGGCAGTACTTC.

The rearrangement joins TRBV5-1 to TRBJ2-2; no reliable D call. V gave up 5 bases and J gave up 0 bases, with 11 bases separating them. The length of the CDR3 is 15 residues. Per germline, CDR1 SGHRS and CDR2 YFSETQ. The CDR3 loop is CASRLGNANTGELFF. CDR3 DNA: TGCGCCAGCAGGCTGGGAAACGCGAACACCGGGGAGCTGTTTTTT.

This chain uses TRBV5-1 with TRBJ1-4; possible D gene TRBD1, 5 bases. Germline V gene data show CDR1 as SGHRS and CDR2 as YFSETQ. V lost 6 bases and J lost 4, with 16 bases in between. This CDR3 contains 15 residues. The CDR3, as DNA: TGCGCCAGCACACCGGGACCCAAGCATAATGAAAAACTGTTTTTT. Translating it yields CASTPGPKHNEKLFF.

The rearrangement uses TRBV29-1 and TRBJ2-4; 8 bases align to TRBD1. From germline, CDR1 is SQVTM and CDR2 ANQGSEA. The CDR3 consists of 12 residues. J lost 8 bases, V lost 4 bases, and 4 bases had no gene match. CDR3 protein: CSVGTGSDIQYF. CDR3 DNA sequence: TGCAGCGTTGGGACAGGGTCGGACATTCAGTACTTC.

This clone was detected a few times. The chain uses TRBV19 and TRBJ1-6, with 11 bases that match TRBD1. J was trimmed by 9 bases and V by 3 bases; bases with no gene match: 4. This CDR3 is built from 15 residues. The germline V gene encodes CDR1 LNHDA and CDR2 SQIVND (reference sequence). The CDR3 DNA sequence: TGTGCCAGTAGTATGTTTGGGACAGGGGGTTCACCCCTCCACTTT. Translation: CASSMFGTGGSPLHF.

This chain links TRBV5-5 with TRBJ1-1, with 10 nucleotides matching TRBD1. CDR1 SGHKS and CDR2 YYEKEE come from the germline V gene (reference sequence). This CDR3 is built from 16 residues. The ends lost 3 bases at V and 5 bases at J; junction bases unmatched: 10. This chain's CDR3 is CASSSGGDRGGTEAFF. CDR3 sequence (DNA): TGTGCCAGCAGCTCCGGAGGGGACAGGGGAGGGACTGAAGCTTTCTTT. Variable domain in full (rest from reference TRBV5-5 and TRBJ1-1): DAGVTQSPTHLIKTRGQQVTLRCSPISGHKSVSWYQQVLGQGPQFIFQYYEKEERGRGNFPDRFSARQFPNYSSELNVNALLLGDSALYLCASSSGGDRGGTEAFFGQGTRLTVV.

J is TRBJ2-5 and V is TRBV7-3; the D gene could be TRBD1 or TRBD2 (5 bases each). CDR3 length: 13 amino acids. Germline V gives CDR1 SGHTA, CDR2 FQGTGA. V lost 6 bases and J 2 bases, leaving 10 bases between the germline ends. As DNA, the CDR3 is TGTGCCAGCAGTCCGGGACGGCAAGAGACCCAGTACTTC. As protein: CASSPGRQETQYF.